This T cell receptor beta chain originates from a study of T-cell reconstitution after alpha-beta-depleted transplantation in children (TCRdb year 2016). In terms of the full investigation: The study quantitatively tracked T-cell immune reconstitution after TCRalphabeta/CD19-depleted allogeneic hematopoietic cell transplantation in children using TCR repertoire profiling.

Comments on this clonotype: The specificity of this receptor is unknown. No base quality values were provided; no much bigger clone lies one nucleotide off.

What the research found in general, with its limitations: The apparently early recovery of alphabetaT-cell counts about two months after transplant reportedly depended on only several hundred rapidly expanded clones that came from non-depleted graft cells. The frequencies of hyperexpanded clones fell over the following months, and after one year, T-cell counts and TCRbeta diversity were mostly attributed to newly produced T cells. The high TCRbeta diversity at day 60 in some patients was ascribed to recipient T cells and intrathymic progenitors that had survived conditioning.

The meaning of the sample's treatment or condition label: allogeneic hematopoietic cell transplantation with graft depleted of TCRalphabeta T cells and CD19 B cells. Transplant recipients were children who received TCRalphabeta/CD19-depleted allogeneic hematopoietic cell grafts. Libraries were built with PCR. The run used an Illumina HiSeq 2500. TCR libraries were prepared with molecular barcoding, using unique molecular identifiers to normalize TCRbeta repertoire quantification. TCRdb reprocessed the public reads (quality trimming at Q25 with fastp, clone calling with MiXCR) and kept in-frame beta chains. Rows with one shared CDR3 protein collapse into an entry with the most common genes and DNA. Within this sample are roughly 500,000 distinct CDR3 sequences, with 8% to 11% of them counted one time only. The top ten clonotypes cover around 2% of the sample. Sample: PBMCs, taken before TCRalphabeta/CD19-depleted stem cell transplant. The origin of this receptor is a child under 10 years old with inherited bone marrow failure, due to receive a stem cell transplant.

CDR3 loop: CASSQFGLPRAGELFF. The sequenced DNA is TGTGCCAGCAGCCAATTCGGCTTACCGAGAGCCGGGGAGCTGTTTTTT. This chain joins TRBV4-2 to TRBJ2-2, with no reliable assignment of the D segment. The CDR3 numbers 16 residues from cysteine through phenylalanine. The DNA shown is the 48-base CDR3, in frame from base 1. CDR1 and CDR2 are drawn from the germline V gene: LGHNA, YNFKEQ. V was cut back by 2 bases and J by 6 bases, leaving a gap of 16 bases between them.